A single sample gave rise to the 25 T cell receptor beta chains below, sequenced in a study of blood T cell repertoires in COVID-19. Only in-frame clones appear in the TCRdb table, and some are missing; sequencing was by immunoSEQ multiplex PCR. The sample lists 250,000 or so clones; around 87% were seen once. Sequencing was carried out using peripheral blood. These TCRs come from a woman in her sixties with COVID-19, enrolled during active disease.

This chain links TRBV18 with TRBJ1-3, with 8 bases identical to TRBD1. The trim removed 4 bases at V and 8 bases at J, leaving 13 bases unmatched. Germline lookup yields CDR1 KGHSH and CDR2 LQKENI. This CDR3 is built from 16 residues. CDR3 sequence reads: CASSQTQGAVPYTIYF. The CDR3 coding sequence is TGTGCCAGCTCACAGACGCAGGGGGCTGTACCGTACACCATATATTTT.

V gene TRBV7-9 combines with J gene TRBJ1-2; maybe TRBD1 (5 bases). The CDR3 covers 16 residues. The germline V gene has CDR1 SEHNR and CDR2 FQNEAQ (reference sequence). The V and J ends lost 5 bases and 6 bases respectively, with 22 bases between them. CDR3 nucleotide sequence: TGTGCCAGCAGCCAGCAGCCGGGCGTGGGGGAGGATGGCTACACCTTC. Translated, it gives CASSQQPGVGEDGYTF.

The gene calls are TRBV4-1 and TRBJ2-3; the D gene is possibly TRBD2 (5 bases). The CDR3 sequence is 15 residues long. Deletions cut 4 bases from V and 0 bases from J, with 11 bases between. Germline lookup yields CDR1 MGHRA and CDR2 YSYEKL. CDR3: CASSRLYPSTDTQYF. The CDR3 coding sequence is TGCGCCAGCAGCCGACTATACCCTAGCACAGATACGCAGTATTTT.

This clone showed up just once. The V call is TRBV7-3, the J call TRBJ2-2, with a possible D match to TRBD1 (6 bases). The germline CDR1 and CDR2 sequences are SGHTA and FQGTGA. The CDR3 sequence is 15 residues long. V was clipped by 5 bases and J by 4 bases, with 14 bases between them. CDR3 residues: CASSQTGVGTGELFF. In DNA, the CDR3 is TGTGCCAGCAGCCAGACAGGAGTGGGCACCGGGGAGCTGTTTTTT.

A note on this clone: Other DNA sequences of this sample code for an identical CDR3. CDR3 nucleotides: TGTGCCAGCAGTTTCAGGGGCAATCAGCCCCAGCATTTT. Residues: CASSFRGNQPQHF. The chain links TRBV12-3 or TRBV12-4 to TRBJ1-5; perhaps TRBD1 as D (5 bases). Trimming removed 3 bases from V and 2 bases from J, with 5 bases in between. The CDR3 runs 13 residues.

V is TRBV5-1 and J is TRBJ2-1, with D unclear. The CDR3 extends over 12 amino acids. The germline gives CDR1 SGHRS, CDR2 YFSETQ. Trimming removed 4 bases at V and 8 bases at J, with 10 bases between. CDR3 sequence (DNA): TGCGCCAGCAGCCGGTCTCGGGATGAGCAGTTCTTC. It encodes CASSRSRDEQFF.

V gene TRBV6-6 combines with J gene TRBJ2-1, with 7 bases aligning to TRBD2. Looked up from germline, CDR1 is MNHNY and CDR2 is SVGAGI (reference sequence). This CDR3 has 15 residues. V trimming: 7 bases; J trimming: 0 bases; junction bases outside the gene matches: 6. CDR3 residues: CASTTSGTSYNEQFF. The CDR3 DNA sequence: TGTGCCAGCACCACCAGCGGGACCTCCTACAATGAGCAGTTCTTC.

The rearrangement links TRBV28 to TRBJ1-6; 7 nucleotides align to TRBD1. Germline CDR1 reads MDHEN; CDR2 reads SYDVKM. This CDR3 comprises 12 residues. The J segment lost 14 bases and the V segment lost 4 bases, leaving 5 bases of the junction unmatched. In DNA form, the CDR3 reads TGTGCCAGCAGTTACAGGGGTATGACCCTCCACTTT. Its translation is CASSYRGMTLHF.

This clone was observed a single time. The chain recombines TRBV14 with TRBJ2-3, with TRBD2 matching over 11 bases. Germline V gene sequence: CDR1 SGHDN, CDR2 FVKESK. The CDR3 contains 16 residues. J was trimmed by 3 bases and V by 4 bases; bases with no gene match: 6. In DNA form, the CDR3 reads TGTGCCAGCAGCCTAGCGGGAGGGCCGGGGACAGATACGCAGTATTTT. It specifies CASSLAGGPGTDTQYF.

This chain links TRBV2 with TRBJ1-5; 8 positions agree with TRBD1. Germline CDR1 reads SNHLY; CDR2 reads FYNNEI. Germline trimming cut 4 bases from V and 4 bases from J; bases unmatched to any gene: 0. The CDR3 loop spans 13 amino acids. This CDR3 reads CASSGTGNQPQHF. The CDR3, as DNA: TGTGCCAGCAGTGGGACAGGGAATCAGCCCCAGCATTTT.

V is TRBV7-8 and J is TRBJ2-7, with D possibly TRBD2 on 6 matching bases. The CDR3 length is 15 residues. The germline V and J ends were trimmed by 4 bases and 2 bases, with 15 bases remaining between them. CDR1 and CDR2 from the germline V gene are SGHVS and FQNEAQ. CDR3 amino acids: CASSSLRDFPYEQYF. The CDR3 DNA reads TGTGCCAGCAGCTCCCTCCGGGACTTCCCCTACGAGCAGTACTTC.

The chain has TRBV21-1 and TRBJ2-3; TRBD2, the table's D call, lacks a check against the DNA. TRBV21-1 is a recognized pseudogene. The CDR3 is made up of 19 amino acids. The CDR3 is CASSKLDCIRGSGTDTQYF. The CDR3, as DNA: TGTGCCAGCAGCAAGTTGGACTGTATAAGAGGATCGGGCACAGATACGCAGTATTTT.

The chain has TRBV10-3 and TRBJ1-3; perhaps TRBD1 as D (6 bases). Per germline, CDR1 ENHRY and CDR2 SYGVKD. Trimming left V 4 bases short and J 7 bases short, with 17 bases between. The CDR3 totals 15 residues. CDR3 sequence: CAISAGTSEGNTIYF. The CDR3 DNA reads TGTGCCATCAGTGCCGGGACATCGGAAGGGAACACCATATATTTT.

This rearrangement joins TRBV24-1 to TRBJ2-1, with D possibly TRBD2 on 5 matching bases. Trimming pared 6 bases from V and 5 bases from J, leaving 16 bases between. Germline V gene lookup returns CDR1 KGHDR and CDR2 SFDVKD. The CDR3 runs to 15 residues. This chain's CDR3 is CATSRWLAGHNEQFF. The CDR3 DNA reads TGTGCCACCAGTAGATGGCTGGCGGGCCACAATGAGCAGTTCTTC.

V gene TRBV19 combines with J gene TRBJ1-5; D ambiguous. Trimming left V 3 bases short and J 1 base short, with 19 bases between. The CDR3 sequence is 18 residues long. Germline lookup yields CDR1 LNHDA and CDR2 SQIVND (reference sequence). The CDR3 reads CASSIGAVSTTSNQPQHF. CDR3 coding DNA: TGTGCCAGTAGTATCGGTGCGGTCAGTACAACAAGCAATCAGCCCCAGCATTTT.

This clone was detected once. The V gene is TRBV9, the J gene TRBJ2-1, with a weak D call TRBD2 (6 bases). Between the trimmed V and J ends, which lost 0 bases and 4 bases, there was a span of 14 bases. CDR3 length equals 16 residues. CDR1 is SGDLS, CDR2 YYNGEE, per germline. Here the CDR3 DNA reads TGTGCCAGCAGCGTAGCTTTGGGGGAGGTTTACAATGAGCAGTTCTTC. The encoded protein is CASSVALGEVYNEQFF.

The chain recombines TRBV7-2 with TRBJ2-1; TRBD1 matches at 7 bases. V was clipped by 3 bases and J by 3 bases; unmatched bases: 2. The V gene's germline CDR1 is SGHTA and CDR2 FQGNSA. This CDR3 is 14 amino acids long. The CDR3 protein is CASSFRTGYNEQFF. CDR3 DNA: TGTGCCAGCAGCTTTAGGACAGGCTACAATGAGCAGTTCTTC.

The CDR3 loop reads CASRMTGGSETQYF. The CDR3 coding sequence is TGTGCCAGTAGAATGACAGGGGGGTCAGAGACCCAGTACTTC. The rearrangement joins TRBV19 to TRBJ2-5; 9 positions match TRBD1. The CDR3 runs to 14 residues. CDR1 is LNHDA, CDR2 SQIVND, per germline (reference sequence). After removal of 6 bases from V and 4 bases from J, the junction contained 6 bases not matched to a gene.

V and J are TRBV5-4 and TRBJ2-1, with TRBD2 matching 9 bases. Germline V CDR1 and CDR2: SGHNT, YYREEE (reference sequence). The CDR3 extends over 14 amino acids. The V gene end was trimmed by 2 bases and the J gene end by 6 bases; junction bases not matched to a gene: 3. In nucleotides, the CDR3 is TGTGCCAGCAGCTTCCCTAGCGGGACCAATGAGCAGTTCTTC. This translates into CASSFPSGTNEQFF.

The chain has TRBV6-6 and TRBJ2-2; possible D gene TRBD1, 6 bases. V was clipped by 2 bases and J by 4 bases, with 14 bases between them. CDR1 is MNHNY and CDR2 is SVGAGI in the germline V gene (reference sequence). The CDR3 sequence is 16 residues long. CDR3 nucleotide sequence: TGTGCCAGCAGTTACCTAGGGGGTCTTGGCACCGGGGAGCTGTTTTTT. It encodes CASSYLGGLGTGELFF.

V gene TRBV5-1 combines with J gene TRBJ2-7, with 7 bases aligning to TRBD2. The V and J ends lost 2 bases and 6 bases, in that order; junction bases with no gene match: 8. This CDR3 contains 14 residues. Per the germline V gene, CDR1 is SGHRS and CDR2 is YFSETQ. CDR3 in amino acids: CASSLGGSDLEQYF. Here the CDR3 DNA reads TGCGCCAGCAGCTTAGGCGGGAGCGATCTCGAGCAGTACTTC. The full variable domain, completed using reference TRBV5-1 and TRBJ2-7, is KAGVTQTPRYLIKTRGQQVTLSCSPISGHRSVSWYQQTPGQGLQFLFEYFSETQRNKGNFPGRFSGRQFSNSRSEMNVSTLELGDSALYLCASSLGGSDLEQYFGPGTRLTVT.

The CDR3 nucleotides read TGTGCCAGCTCACCACGGTCGGACTATGGCTACACCTTC. It is translated as CASSPRSDYGYTF. The chain joins TRBV18 to TRBJ1-2; D gene unclear. The germline V and J ends were trimmed by 1 base and 3 bases, with 6 bases remaining between them. The CDR3 runs to 13 residues. Germline assignment: CDR1 KGHSH and CDR2 LQKENI.

As to this clone: At one end the junction does not follow the germline gene, possibly because of a read error. The chain uses TRBV5-1 and TRBJ1-2, with D unclear. Per germline, CDR1 SGHRS and CDR2 YFSETQ. The CDR3 length is 13 residues. The CDR3 DNA is TGCGCCAGCAGTTTGGGCAGTAACTATGGCTACACCTTC. Its protein product is CASSLGSNYGYTF.

This chain links TRBV4-2 with TRBJ1-1, with 7 bases aligning to TRBD1. Germline loops: CDR1 LGHNA, CDR2 YNFKEQ. The length of the CDR3 is 14 residues. The J segment lost 1 base and the V segment lost 3 bases, leaving 2 bases of the junction unmatched. The CDR3 spells CASSQYRGNTEAFF. CDR3 nucleotide sequence: TGTGCCAGCAGCCAGTACAGGGGGAACACTGAAGCTTTCTTT.

This clone was seen only once. The chain recombines TRBV18 with TRBJ2-1; D perhaps matches TRBD1 (6 bases). The length of the CDR3 is 20 residues. CDR1 is KGHSH and CDR2 is LQKENI in the germline V gene. The germline V and J ends were trimmed by 3 bases and 0 bases, with 24 bases remaining between them. The CDR3 nucleotides are TGTGCCAGCTCACCCCAAGTTCAGGGGCCTTCCTCGAGCTCCTACAATGAGCAGTTCTTC. Residues: CASSPQVQGPSSSSYNEQFF.